Listed below are T cell receptor beta chains from one sample, sequenced in a study of cytomegalovirus exposure and HLA in healthy donors. Clones were read by immunoSEQ multiplex PCR, and TCRdb kept only the in-frame ones, dropping some. The sample includes some 40,000 clones, around two thirds seen only once; the top ten take 6.3%. The sequencing input was PBMCs. These receptors came from a man aged 25 to 45 in good health and CMV-seronegative. Each CDR3 is given with its conserved first and last residue. D genes are given only for firm matches. A row's size may be missing; if present it is once, few, many or a size class.

abundance	v_gene	j_gene	d_gene	CDR3aa	CDR3nt
-	TRBV7-3	TRBJ2-6	-	CASSPRGWNSGANVLTF	TGTGCCAGCAGCCCCCGAGGTTGGAACTCTGGGGCCAACGTCCTGACTTTC
-	TRBV12-5	TRBJ2-2	TRBD2	CASGLVVPVVAGGPGTGELFF	TGTGCTAGTGGTTTGGTAGTCCCCGTTGTAGCGGGAGGGCCGGGCACCGGGGAGCTGTTTTTT
once	TRBV2	TRBJ2-3	-	CASRGQDADTQYF	TGTGCCAGCAGGGGGCAGGACGCAGATACGCAGTATTTT
-	TRBV13	TRBJ2-3	TRBD2	CASGGPTSGSTTDTQYF	TGTGCCAGTGGAGGGCCGACTAGCGGGAGTACTACAGATACGCAGTATTTT
-	TRBV5-6	TRBJ1-1	TRBD1	CASSHRTGERRNTEAFF	TGTGCCAGCAGCCACCGGACAGGGGAAAGGAGGAACACTGAAGCTTTCTTT
-	TRBV7-2	TRBJ2-1	TRBD2	CASSLLAGGPRNEQFF	TGTGCCAGCAGCCTACTAGCGGGAGGGCCGAGGAATGAGCAGTTCTTC
once	TRBV5-8	TRBJ2-1	-	CASSLKSRNEQFF	TGTGCCAGCAGCTTGAAAAGCCGCAATGAGCAGTTCTTC
-	TRBV7-6	TRBJ2-7	TRBD1	CASSKGQGAYEQYF	TGTGCCAGCAGCAAGGGACAGGGGGCCTACGAGCAGTACTTC
few	TRBV6-5	TRBJ1-2	TRBD1	CASSSRTGVGYTF	TGTGCCAGCAGTTCCCGGACAGGGGTTGGCTACACCTTC
-	TRBV6-1	TRBJ1-3	-	CATTSGASAGNTIYF	TGTGCCACCACGTCAGGGGCTTCTGCTGGAAACACCATATATTTT
-	TRBV18	TRBJ2-7	TRBD1	CASSRDRVYEQYF	TGTGCCAGCTCACGGGACAGGGTGTACGAGCAGTACTTC
-	TRBV5-4	TRBJ2-3	TRBD1	CASSPLPLTGVGGTDTQYF	TGTGCCAGCAGCCCCCTTCCCCTTACAGGGGTAGGGGGCACAGATACGCAGTATTTT
-	TRBV6-1	TRBJ2-3	-	CASSEFSGGTDTQYF	TGTGCCAGCAGTGAGTTCAGTGGAGGCACAGATACGCAGTATTTT
-	TRBV19	TRBJ1-4	-	CASRNQFVEKLFF	TGTGCCAGTAGGAACCAATTCGTCGAGAAACTGTTTTTT
-	TRBV5-1	TRBJ2-7	-	CASSIGQTEQYF	TGCGCCAGCAGCATAGGACAGACCGAGCAGTACTTC
-	TRBV5-1	TRBJ1-1	-	CASSSTDLRQEAFF	TGCGCCAGCAGCTCAACTGATCTTAGACAAGAAGCTTTCTTT
few	TRBV29-1	TRBJ2-4	-	CSVDTEEESNIQYF	TGCAGCGTTGATACGGAAGAGGAAAGTAACATTCAGTACTTC
-	TRBV7-3	TRBJ2-7	-	CASSSWPRGQNYEQYF	TGTGCCAGCAGCTCTTGGCCAAGGGGACAAAACTACGAGCAGTACTTC
-	TRBV10-2	TRBJ2-7	-	CASTDTGQKPYEQYF	TGCGCCAGCACCGATACAGGACAGAAACCCTACGAGCAGTACTTC
-	TRBV5-1	TRBJ2-7	TRBD1	CASSLLTGLYEQYF	TGCGCCAGCAGCCTCCTGACAGGGCTCTACGAGCAGTACTTC
-	TRBV7-9	TRBJ2-3	-	CSSSTSTDTQYF	TGTTCCAGCAGCACTAGTACAGATACGCAGTATTTT
-	TRBV25-1	TRBJ2-3	TRBD1	CASSVWQPGQSTDTQYF	TGTGCCAGCAGTGTATGGCAGCCGGGACAGTCTACAGATACGCAGTATTTT
once	TRBV25-1	TRBJ1-2	TRBD1	CASSKPGQGADYGYTF	TGTGCCAGCAGTAAGCCGGGACAGGGGGCAGACTATGGCTACACCTTC
-	TRBV28	TRBJ1-5	TRBD1	CASSQPGQGPGQPQHF	TGTGCCAGCAGCCAACCAGGACAGGGGCCGGGTCAGCCCCAGCATTTT
-	TRBV11-1	TRBJ2-3	-	CASSLVGGGTDTQYF	TGTGCCAGCAGCTTAGTGGGAGGAGGCACAGATACGCAGTATTTT
-	TRBV6-5	TRBJ2-2	-	CASSNAGTGELFF	TGTGCCAGCAGTAACGCAGGGACCGGGGAGCTGTTTTTT
-	TRBV11-1	TRBJ1-1	-	CASSRGDLTGEAFF	TGTGCCAGCAGTCGCGGGGATCTGACGGGTGAAGCTTTCTTT
few	TRBV25-1	TRBJ2-1	-	CASSLVSSSDEQFF	TGTGCCAGCAGTCTCGTAAGCTCATCGGATGAGCAGTTCTTC
few	TRBV2	TRBJ2-1	TRBD2	CASRGGIYGAYNEQFF	TGTGCCAGCAGGGGGGGGATCTACGGGGCGTACAATGAGCAGTTCTTC
-	TRBV7-9	TRBJ2-7	TRBD2	CASSSPLAGGPHEQYF	TGTGCCAGCAGCTCCCCACTAGCGGGAGGGCCCCACGAGCAGTACTTC
few	TRBV6-6	TRBJ1-2	TRBD1	CASSEGQLNYGYTF	TGTGCCAGCAGTGAGGGACAGCTTAACTATGGCTACACCTTC
-	TRBV28	TRBJ1-4	-	CASSPGPRGREKLFF	TGTGCCAGCAGTCCCGGCCCCAGGGGACGTGAAAAACTGTTTTTT
-	TRBV5-8	TRBJ2-3	TRBD1	CASSLQGGNTDTQYF	TGTGCCAGCAGCTTACAGGGGGGAAACACAGATACGCAGTATTTT
few	TRBV27	TRBJ2-7	-	CASITEAGGLGYEQYF	TGTGCCAGCATTACCGAGGCCGGGGGGCTCGGCTACGAGCAGTACTTC
few	TRBV7-2	TRBJ1-4	-	CASSLGSTGLNEKLFF	TGTGCCAGCAGCTTAGGATCGACAGGATTAAATGAAAAACTGTTTTTT
-	TRBV15	TRBJ2-7	TRBD1	CATRDRQSYEQYF	TGTGCCACCAGGGACAGGCAGTCCTACGAGCAGTACTTC
-	TRBV10-3	TRBJ1-5	-	CAIRSAGTSQPQHF	TGTGCCATCAGATCGGCCGGGACAAGTCAGCCCCAGCATTTT
-	TRBV21-1	TRBJ1-6	-	CASSKHLRDRGPNSPLHF	TGTGCCAGCAGCAAACACTTAAGGGACAGGGGGCCTAATTCACCCCTCCACTTT
-	TRBV9	TRBJ2-7	TRBD2	CASSKTSGNSYEQYF	TGTGCCAGCAGCAAGACTAGCGGAAACTCCTACGAGCAGTACTTC
-	TRBV7-6	TRBJ2-3	-	CASSLGGRSTDTQYF	TGTGCCAGCAGCTTAGGCGGGCGTAGCACAGATACGCAGTATTTT
-	TRBV10-1	TRBJ1-1	-	CASSDRDTEAFF	TGCGCCAGCAGTGACAGGGACACTGAAGCTTTCTTT
few	TRBV6-5	TRBJ2-2	-	CASKTQGMNTGELFF	TGTGCCAGCAAAACACAGGGAATGAACACCGGGGAGCTGTTTTTT
-	TRBV10-2	TRBJ2-1	TRBD1	CASSDRTGGREQFF	TGCGCCAGCAGTGATAGGACAGGGGGTCGTGAGCAGTTCTTC
-	TRBV6-6	TRBJ1-5	-	CASSNMVNAANQPQHF	TGTGCCAGCAGCAACATGGTTAACGCTGCCAATCAGCCCCAGCATTTT
-	TRBV6-1	TRBJ1-1	TRBD1	CASSRTGNTEAFF	TGTGCCAGCAGCCGGACAGGGAACACTGAAGCTTTCTTT
-	TRBV28	TRBJ2-3	-	CASSAGATNTQYF	TGTGCCAGCAGTGCCGGAGCGACCAATACGCAGTATTTT
-	TRBV6-5	TRBJ2-1	-	CASSASGTPNEQFF	TGTGCCAGCAGTGCTTCCGGGACTCCGAATGAGCAGTTCTTC
few	TRBV7-6	TRBJ1-1	TRBD1	CASSFTGGTEAFF	TGTGCCAGCAGCTTTACAGGGGGGACTGAAGCTTTCTTT
-	TRBV19	TRBJ1-1	TRBD1	CASMKQGVNTEAFF	TGTGCCAGTATGAAACAGGGGGTGAACACTGAAGCTTTCTTT